This entry is about one TCR beta chain. This entry comes from a study of CD8 T cells in Susac syndrome. Healthy donors were controls matched for age and sex. Reverse transcription used roughly 0.45 to 1 ug RNA and random hexamers. TCRdb analysed the immunoSEQ multiplex PCR reads with MiXCR anew, one entry per CDR3 protein. Of 150,000 to 200,000 distinct CDR3 sequences in the sample, over 85% were seen once. The TCR comes from a human donor in good health. The sequencing sample was made of CD4+ T cells from PBMCs.

The CDR3 loop is CASRSAGTDTQYF. The DNA for the CDR3 is TGCGCCAGCAGGTCTGCAGGGACAGATACGCAGTATTTT. The rearrangement links TRBV10-2 to TRBJ2-3; TRBD1 might be the D (5 bases). V lost 6 bases and J lost 3, with 10 bases in between. The CDR3 is 13 amino acids. Germline loops: CDR1 WSHSY, CDR2 SAAADI.